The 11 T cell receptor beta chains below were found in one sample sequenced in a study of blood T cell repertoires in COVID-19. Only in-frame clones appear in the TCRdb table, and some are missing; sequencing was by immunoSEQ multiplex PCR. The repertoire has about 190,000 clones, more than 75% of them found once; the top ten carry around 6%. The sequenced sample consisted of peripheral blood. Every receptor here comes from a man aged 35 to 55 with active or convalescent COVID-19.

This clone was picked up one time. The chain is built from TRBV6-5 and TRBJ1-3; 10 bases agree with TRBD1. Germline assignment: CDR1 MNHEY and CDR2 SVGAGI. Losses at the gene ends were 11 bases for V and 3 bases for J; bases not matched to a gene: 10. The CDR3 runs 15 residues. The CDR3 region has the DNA TGTGCCGGGAGACAGGGGGCATTCTATGGAAACACCATATATTTT. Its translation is CAGRQGAFYGNTIYF.

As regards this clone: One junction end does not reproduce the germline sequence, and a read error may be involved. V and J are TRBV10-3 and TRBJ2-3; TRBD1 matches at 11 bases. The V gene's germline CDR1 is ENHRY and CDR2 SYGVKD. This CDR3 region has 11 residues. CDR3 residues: CAISPGQGVVF. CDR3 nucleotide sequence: TGTGCCATCAGTCCGGGACAGGGGGTTGTATTT.

CDR3 in amino acids: CASSLVQGFGYTF. The CDR3 DNA follows: TGTGCCAGCAGCTTGGTACAGGGGTTCGGCTACACCTTC. V and J are TRBV5-4 and TRBJ1-2, with 7 bases identical to TRBD1. The CDR3 has 13 amino acids. V lost 0 bases and J lost 8; bases outside the gene matches: 4. Germline CDR1 SGHNT, CDR2 YYREEE (reference sequence).

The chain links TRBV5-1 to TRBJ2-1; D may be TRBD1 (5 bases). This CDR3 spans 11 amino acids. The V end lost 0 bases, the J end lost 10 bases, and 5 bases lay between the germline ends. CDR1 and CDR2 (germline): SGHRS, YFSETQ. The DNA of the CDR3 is TGCGCCAGCAGCTTGGACAGGGAGCAGTTCTTC. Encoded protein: CASSLDREQFF.

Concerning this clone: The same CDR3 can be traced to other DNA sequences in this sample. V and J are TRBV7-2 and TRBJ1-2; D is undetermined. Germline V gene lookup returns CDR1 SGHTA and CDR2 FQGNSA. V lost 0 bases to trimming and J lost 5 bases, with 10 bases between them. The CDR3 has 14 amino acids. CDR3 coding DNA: TGTGCCAGCAGCTTAGCTCCGGGCGGGTATGGCTACACCTTC. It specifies CASSLAPGGYGYTF.

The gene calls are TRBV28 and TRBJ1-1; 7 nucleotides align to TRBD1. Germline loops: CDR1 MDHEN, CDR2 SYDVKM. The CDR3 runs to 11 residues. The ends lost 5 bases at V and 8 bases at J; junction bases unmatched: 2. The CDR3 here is CASSLTGEAFF. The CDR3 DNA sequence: TGTGCCAGCAGTCTGACAGGGGAAGCTTTCTTT.

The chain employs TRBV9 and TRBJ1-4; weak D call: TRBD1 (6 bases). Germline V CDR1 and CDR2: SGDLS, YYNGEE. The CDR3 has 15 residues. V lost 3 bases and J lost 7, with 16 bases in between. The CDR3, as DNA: TGTGCCAGCAGCGAACACAGGGCGTTCGGTGAAAAACTGTTTTTT. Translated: CASSEHRAFGEKLFF. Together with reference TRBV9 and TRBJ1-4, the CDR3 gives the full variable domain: DSGVTQTPKHLITATGQRVTLRCSPRSGDLSVYWYQQSLDQGLQFLIQYYNGEERAKGNILERFSAQQFPDLHSELNLSSLELGDSALYFCASSEHRAFGEKLFFGSGTQLSVL.

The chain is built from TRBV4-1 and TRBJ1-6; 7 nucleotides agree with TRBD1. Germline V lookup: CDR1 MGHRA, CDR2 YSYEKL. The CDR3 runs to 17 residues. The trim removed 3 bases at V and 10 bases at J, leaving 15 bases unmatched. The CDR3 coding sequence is TGCGCCAGCAGCCAGTGGAGCGGCCCAGGGGGAGAATCACCCCTCCACTTT. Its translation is CASSQWSGPGGESPLHF.

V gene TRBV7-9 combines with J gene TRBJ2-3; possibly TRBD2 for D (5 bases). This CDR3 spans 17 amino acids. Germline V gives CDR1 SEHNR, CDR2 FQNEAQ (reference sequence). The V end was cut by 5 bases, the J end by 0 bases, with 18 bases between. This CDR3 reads CASSSRTPRVSTDTQYF. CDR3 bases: TGTGCCAGCAGCAGCAGGACTCCACGGGTCAGCACAGATACGCAGTATTTT.

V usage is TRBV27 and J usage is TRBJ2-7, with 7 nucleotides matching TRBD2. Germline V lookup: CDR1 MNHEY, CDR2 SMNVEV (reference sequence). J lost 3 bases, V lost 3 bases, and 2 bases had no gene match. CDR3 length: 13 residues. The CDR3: CASSFSSGYEQYF. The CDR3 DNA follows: TGTGCCAGCAGTTTTTCTAGCGGCTACGAGCAGTACTTC.

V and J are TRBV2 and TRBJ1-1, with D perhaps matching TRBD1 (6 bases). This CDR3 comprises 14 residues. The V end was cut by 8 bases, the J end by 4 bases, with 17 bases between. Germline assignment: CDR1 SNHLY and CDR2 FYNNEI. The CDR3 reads CASFYDRSATEAFF. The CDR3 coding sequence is TGTGCCAGCTTCTACGACAGGAGCGCCACTGAAGCTTTCTTT. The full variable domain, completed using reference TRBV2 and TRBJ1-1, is EPEVTQTPSHQVTQMGQEVILRCVPISNHLYFYWYRQILGQKVEFLVSFYNNEISEKSEIFDDQFSVERPDGSNFTLKIRSTKLEDSAMYFCASFYDRSATEAFFGQGTRLTVV.